The rows below give T cell receptor beta chains drawn from one sample of a study of technical replicates of blood from a few donors. Method: immunoSEQ multiplex PCR; TCRdb's copy keeps in-frame clones and lacks some. The top ten clones hold approximately 0.4% of a sample with 79,000 or so clones, around 90% of them seen once. Sequencing input: T cells isolated from PBMCs. The receptors were sampled from a human donor in good health. CDR3s include the opening cysteine and the closing phenylalanine or tryptophan. D genes are given only for firm matches. The size entry is marked missing in some rows and otherwise reads once, few, many or a size class.

clone_size j_call v_call d_call cdr3_aa cdr3_nt
. TRBJ2-3 TRBV7-2 . CASSKGSGGSF TGTGCCAGCAGCAAGGGTAGCGGCGGAAGTTTT
few TRBJ2-1 TRBV27 TRBD1 CASGTGTFNEQFF TGTGCCAGCGGGACAGGGACGTTCAATGAGCAGTTCTTC
once TRBJ2-3 TRBV7-3 . CASSLPGTDTQYF TGTGCCAGCAGCTTACCCGGGACAGATACGCAGTATTTT
. TRBJ2-7 TRBV7-8 . CASSLSGAEYEQYF TGTGCCAGCAGCTTATCAGGGGCTGAATACGAGCAGTACTTC
once TRBJ2-3 TRBV5-1 TRBD1 CASSLERDRRYTDTQYF TGCGCCAGCAGCTTGGAAAGGGACAGGAGATACACAGATACGCAGTATTTT
. TRBJ2-1 TRBV5-6 . CASSLAGDAYNEQFF TGTGCCAGCAGCTTGGCGGGGGATGCCTACAATGAGCAGTTCTTC
. TRBJ2-1 TRBV6-5 . CASSYTLSRDEQFF TGTGCCAGCAGTTATACCCTTTCGAGGGATGAGCAGTTCTTC
. TRBJ2-7 TRBV28 TRBD1 CASSFRGQGLGLPYEQYF TGTGCCAGCAGTTTTAGGGGACAGGGCCTCGGTTTACCCTACGAGCAGTACTTC
. TRBJ2-3 TRBV30 TRBD2 CAWTAGVTDTQYF TGTGCCTGGACAGCGGGAGTCACAGATACGCAGTATTTT
few TRBJ1-3 TRBV30 . CAWRLGGTGNTIYF TGTGCCTGGAGACTGGGGGGGACTGGAAACACCATATATTTT
. TRBJ2-2 TRBV10-1 . CASKSEGNTGELFF TGCGCCAGCAAAAGCGAAGGGAACACCGGGGAGCTGTTTTTT
. TRBJ2-3 TRBV4-2 . CASSQLLGGSPSTDTQYF TGTGCCAGCAGCCAACTCCTAGGGGGTAGCCCTAGCACAGATACGCAGTATTTT
once TRBJ2-3 TRBV19 . CASGGTPPMHTDTQYF TGTGCCAGTGGAGGGACTCCCCCCATGCACACAGATACGCAGTATTTT
. TRBJ2-1 TRBV11-3 TRBD2 CASTGRELYNEQFF TGTGCCAGCACTGGGCGGGAGCTCTACAATGAGCAGTTCTTC
. TRBJ2-7 TRBV5-1 . CASSLDSPFYEQYF TGCGCCAGCAGCTTGGACAGCCCCTTTTACGAGCAGTACTTC
. TRBJ1-1 TRBV27 . CASSLLWAQSGTEAFF TGTGCCAGCAGTTTATTGTGGGCGCAATCAGGCACTGAAGCTTTCTTT
. TRBJ2-7 TRBV4-1 . CASSQNGIHYEQYF TGCGCCAGCAGCCAAAACGGGATTCACTACGAGCAGTACTTC
. TRBJ1-3 TRBV27 . CASGIQGTAGNTIYF TGTGCCAGCGGAATACAGGGTACTGCTGGAAACACCATATATTTT
. TRBJ2-1 TRBV7-8 TRBD2 CASSPVPLAGLDNEQFF TGTGCCAGCAGCCCGGTCCCCCTAGCGGGGCTAGACAATGAGCAGTTCTTC
. TRBJ2-3 TRBV18 . CASSPQGVPTDTQYF TGTGCCAGCTCACCACAGGGGGTGCCCACAGATACGCAGTATTTT
once TRBJ1-1 TRBV4-1 TRBD1 CASSQGTGWLIKTEAFF TGCGCCAGCAGCCAAGGGACAGGGTGGTTGATAAAAACTGAAGCTTTCTTT
. TRBJ2-1 TRBV5-6 . CASSPLVTTVSTYNEQFF TGTGCCAGCAGCCCTCTCGTAACTACCGTGAGTACCTACAATGAGCAGTTCTTC
. TRBJ2-7 TRBV27 . CASSFQPTDFSSYEQYF TGTGCCAGCAGTTTCCAACCGACGGACTTCAGCTCCTACGAGCAGTACTTC
. TRBJ1-1 TRBV4-3 . CASSRDSLNTEAFF TGCGCCAGCAGCCGCGACAGCTTGAACACTGAAGCTTTCTTT
. TRBJ2-3 TRBV7-2 TRBD2 CASSPRLAGSTDTQYF TGTGCCAGCAGCCCGAGACTAGCGGGCAGCACAGATACGCAGTATTTT
few TRBJ2-5 TRBV6-5 . CASSYSRGQETQYF TGTGCCAGCAGTTACTCCCGCGGCCAAGAGACCCAGTACTTC
. TRBJ2-1 TRBV19 . CATRIRGNEQFF TGTGCCACCCGAATACGGGGGAATGAGCAGTTCTTC
. TRBJ2-7 TRBV27 . CASSLGAPYEQYF TGTGCCAGCAGTTTAGGGGCCCCCTACGAGCAGTACTTC
. TRBJ2-5 TRBV15 TRBD1 CATSRESPDRGRQETQYF TGTGCCACCAGCAGAGAATCGCCAGACAGGGGTAGGCAAGAGACCCAGTACTTC
. TRBJ2-5 TRBV11-3 TRBD1 CASSFRQGGGETQYF TGTGCCAGCAGCTTCCGACAGGGGGGGGGAGAGACCCAGTACTTC
. TRBJ1-2 TRBV19 . CASSIAPGGGYTF TGTGCCAGTAGTATAGCGCCGGGTGGGGGCTACACCTTC
. TRBJ2-7 TRBV19 . CASSITTGNYEQYF TGTGCCAGTAGTATTACGACGGGGAACTACGAGCAGTACTTC
. TRBJ1-4 TRBV18 . CASSPSGHRNEKLFF TGTGCCAGCTCACCTAGCGGACACCGTAATGAAAAACTGTTTTTT
. TRBJ2-5 TRBV27 TRBD2 CASSPDPGLVAGGETQYF TGTGCCAGCAGTCCAGACCCGGGACTAGTTGCGGGAGGGGAGACCCAGTACTTC
. TRBJ2-2 TRBV19 . CASSFAVYTGELFF TGTGCCAGTAGTTTCGCGGTCTACACCGGGGAGCTGTTTTTT
. TRBJ2-1 TRBV29-1 TRBD2 CSADRLAGSSYNEQFF TGCAGCGCTGACCGACTAGCGGGGAGCTCCTACAATGAGCAGTTCTTC
. TRBJ2-7 TRBV14 TRBD1 CASSRTGGYEQYF TGTGCCAGCAGCCGGACAGGGGGCTACGAGCAGTACTTC
once TRBJ2-1 TRBV4-3 TRBD2 CASSQGPRSGTSYNEQFF TGCGCCAGCAGCCAAGGGCCCCGAAGCGGGACGTCCTACAATGAGCAGTTCTTC
. TRBJ2-1 TRBV9 TRBD1 CASSVAAGGGSTEQFF TGTGCCAGCAGCGTAGCCGCAGGGGGCGGTTCTACTGAGCAGTTCTTC
once TRBJ2-5 TRBV6-1 TRBD2 CASSESSLAGQETQYF TGTGCCAGCAGTGAAAGTTCCTTAGCGGGCCAAGAGACCCAGTACTTC
. TRBJ1-4 TRBV19 . CASSTQASNEKLFF TGTGCCAGTAGTACCCAAGCCTCCAATGAAAAACTGTTTTTT
few TRBJ2-7 TRBV2 TRBD2 CARETPGAGEQYF TGTGCCAGAGAAACGCCGGGAGCGGGGGAGCAGTACTTC
. TRBJ2-1 TRBV11-3 TRBD2 CASSFGGGYNEQFF TGTGCCAGCAGCTTTGGCGGGGGCTACAATGAGCAGTTCTTC
. TRBJ1-2 TRBV7-2 . CASSLSSGYGYTF TGTGCCAGCAGCTTATCTTCAGGCTATGGCTACACCTTC
. TRBJ1-5 TRBV30 . CAWSEFGQRDQPQHF TGTGCCTGGAGTGAGTTTGGGCAGAGGGATCAGCCCCAGCATTTT
. TRBJ2-1 TRBV4-3 TRBD2 CASSQDLEREGSYNEQFF TGCGCCAGCAGCCAAGATCTAGAGCGGGAGGGATCCTACAATGAGCAGTTCTTC
. TRBJ1-2 TRBV5-6 . CASRDSNYGYTF TGTGCCAGCAGGGACAGTAACTATGGCTACACCTTC
. TRBJ2-7 TRBV29-1 . CSVAGAAYEQYF TGCAGCGTTGCTGGGGCGGCCTACGAGCAGTACTTC
. TRBJ1-5 TRBV7-9 . CASSSGNQPQHF TGTGCCAGCAGCTCGGGCAATCAGCCCCAGCATTTT